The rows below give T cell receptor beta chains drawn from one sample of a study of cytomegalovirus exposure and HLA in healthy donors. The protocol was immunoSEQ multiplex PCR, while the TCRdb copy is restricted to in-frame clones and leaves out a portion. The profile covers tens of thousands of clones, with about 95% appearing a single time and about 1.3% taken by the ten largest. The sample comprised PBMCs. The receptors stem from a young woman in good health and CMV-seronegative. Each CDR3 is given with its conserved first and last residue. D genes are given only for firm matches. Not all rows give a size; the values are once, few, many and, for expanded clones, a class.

TGCGCCAGCAGCGGGCAGGGGAGGGGTGAGCAGTTCTTC	CASSGQGRGEQFF	NA	13	NA	TRBV5-1	TRBJ2-1
TGCGCCAGCAGCTTGGCGGGTCGTGCCACCGGGGAGCTGTTTTTT	CASSLAGRATGELFF	NA	15	NA	TRBV5-1	TRBJ2-2
TGTGCCAGTAAGTCCCGGGAAAAGAACACCGGGGAGCTGTTTTTT	CASKSREKNTGELFF	NA	15	once	TRBV19	TRBJ2-2
TGTGCCAGCAGCTTGACTGATAACACTGAAGCTTTCTTT	CASSLTDNTEAFF	NA	13	NA	TRBV5-6	TRBJ1-1
TGTGCCACCAGCAGGGTGACAGGGGGGCCCTACAATGAGCAGTTCTTC	CATSRVTGGPYNEQFF	TRBD1	16	NA	TRBV15	TRBJ2-1
TGTGCCAGCACCCGAGGACAGGGGGGAAATCAGCCCCAGCATTTT	CASTRGQGGNQPQHF	TRBD1	15	NA	TRBV6-1	TRBJ1-5
TGTGCCAGCAGATCACTAGCGGGGACCTACAATGAGCAGTTCTTC	CASRSLAGTYNEQFF	TRBD2	15	NA	TRBV6-5	TRBJ2-1
TGTGCCATCAGTGACTCATGGACAGGGTCTAATTCACCCCTCCACTTT	CAISDSWTGSNSPLHF	TRBD1	16	NA	TRBV10-3	TRBJ1-6
TGTGCCAGCAGTGATAATGTAGGACTAAATAGAGATACGACGCAGTATTTT	CASSDNVGLNRDTTQYF	NA	17	NA	TRBV6-4	TRBJ2-3
TGCGCCAGCAGCTCGGACAGCGCGAACACCTTC	CASSSDSANTF	NA	11	NA	TRBV5-1	TRBJ1-2
TGTGCCAGCAGATTTCAGGGAACAGATACGCAGTATTTT	CASRFQGTDTQYF	NA	13	NA	TRBV7-2	TRBJ2-3
TGTGCCAGCAGCCCCTTTGGTGGGGGGGACTACGAGCAGTACTTC	CASSPFGGGDYEQYF	TRBD2	15	NA	TRBV5-6	TRBJ2-7
TGTGCCAGCAGCACGGCGCGGGGAAGCGGTGACAATGAGCAGTTCTTC	CASSTARGSGDNEQFF	NA	16	NA	TRBV21-1	TRBJ2-1
TGCGCCAGCAGGAGAGCCGGGAGCCAAGGGGAGACCCAGTACTTC	CASRRAGSQGETQYF	NA	15	NA	TRBV5-1	TRBJ2-5
TGCGCCAGCAGCTTGGGTCTAGGGGGCAACACTGAAGCTTTCTTT	CASSLGLGGNTEAFF	TRBD1	15	NA	TRBV5-1	TRBJ1-1
TGTGCCAGCAGCTTGGCCTATGCGCTAGCGGGAGAGGATGAGCAGTTCTTC	CASSLAYALAGEDEQFF	TRBD2	17	NA	TRBV5-4	TRBJ2-1
TGCGCCAGCAGCTTGGCCGGGACTAGCGGGATTGGCACAGATACGCAGTATTTT	CASSLAGTSGIGTDTQYF	TRBD2	18	NA	TRBV5-1	TRBJ2-3
TGTGCCAGCAGCTGTACTCGACTAGCGGGAGCCCACGAGCAGTACTTC	CASSCTRLAGAHEQYF	TRBD2	16	NA	TRBV7-4	TRBJ2-7
TGTGCCAGTAGTATAGTTAACAGCCCGGTAGGAGAAAAACTGTTTTTT	CASSIVNSPVGEKLFF	NA	16	NA	TRBV19	TRBJ1-4
TGTGCCAGCAGGGAGGGCGGCACCGGGGAGCTGTTTTTT	CASREGGTGELFF	NA	13	NA	TRBV6-5	TRBJ2-2
TGTGCCAGCAGTGAGACGGGGAGCTATGGCTACACCTTC	CASSETGSYGYTF	NA	13	NA	TRBV6-1	TRBJ1-2
TGTGCCAGCAGGGGGGGGGCCGGTCAGCCCCAGCATTTT	CASRGGAGQPQHF	NA	13	NA	TRBV25-1	TRBJ1-5
TGTGCCAGCAGCTCCACGGGACAGGGTAAGGACTATGGCTACACCTTC	CASSSTGQGKDYGYTF	TRBD1	16	NA	TRBV5-4	TRBJ1-2
TGTGCCACCCACGGACTAGCGGGAGAGGCAGATACGCAGTATTTT	CATHGLAGEADTQYF	TRBD2	15	NA	TRBV6-1	TRBJ2-3
TGTGCCTGGAGTAACCTAGACCAAGAGACCCAGTACTTC	CAWSNLDQETQYF	NA	13	NA	TRBV30	TRBJ2-5
TGTGCCAGTAGAGGGACAGGGAACACTGAAGCTTTCTTT	CASRGTGNTEAFF	TRBD1	13	NA	TRBV19	TRBJ1-1
TGCGCCAGCCAGGAGAACACCGGGGAGCTGTTTTTT	CASQENTGELFF	NA	12	NA	TRBV10-1	TRBJ2-2
TGTGCCAGCAGTTTGCGCAGGGCGGCCTACGAGCAGTACTTC	CASSLRRAAYEQYF	NA	14	NA	TRBV27	TRBJ2-7
TGCAGCGGAATGGGACTCCGCTACGAGCAGTACTTC	CSGMGLRYEQYF	NA	12	once	TRBV29-1	TRBJ2-7
TGTGCCAGCAGTTCGGCACAGGGGCCCTACGAGCAGTACTTC	CASSSAQGPYEQYF	TRBD1	14	NA	TRBV28	TRBJ2-7
TGTGCCAGCAGTGACAGGGTCAAGTTTTTGGGGCAGTACTTC	CASSDRVKFLGQYF	TRBD1	14	few	TRBV14	TRBJ2-7
TGTGCCAGCAGTTACAGACTTGGGCTAGCGGGTTCCTACGAGCAGTACTTC	CASSYRLGLAGSYEQYF	TRBD2	17	NA	TRBV27	TRBJ2-7
TGTGCCAGCAGCTTAGATCTCGGGCTTATCAGGGCTGAGACAGATACGCAGTATTTT	CASSLDLGLIRAETDTQYF	NA	19	once	TRBV11-2	TRBJ2-3
TGTGCCAGTCTTGTGGGGGCGCGTCAGCCCCAGCATTTT	CASLVGARQPQHF	NA	13	NA	TRBV6-1	TRBJ1-5
TGTGCCAGCAGTGGGTTGGGCGGGCCCCCCTACGAGCAGTACTTC	CASSGLGGPPYEQYF	NA	15	NA	TRBV6-5	TRBJ2-7
TGTGCCAGCAGCAACCTTGACGGGAGGGCCGAGGGTACGCAGTATTTT	CASSNLDGRAEGTQYF	TRBD2	16	NA	TRBV9	TRBJ2-3
TGCGCCAGCAGTCTCGCAGGAACCCTCAAGTACGAGCAGTACTTC	CASSLAGTLKYEQYF	NA	15	NA	TRBV10-2	TRBJ2-7
TGTGCCAGCAGCTTGGATGGCAGTTACACTGAAGCTTTCTTT	CASSLDGSYTEAFF	NA	14	once	TRBV5-4	TRBJ1-1
TGTGCCAGCAGTCCGGGACTACTATACGAGCAGTACTTC	CASSPGLLYEQYF	TRBD2	13	NA	TRBV5-8	TRBJ2-7
TGTGCCAGTAGCCGAGAAGGGGCAGGGATCCATGGCTACACCTTC	CASSREGAGIHGYTF	NA	15	NA	TRBV19	TRBJ1-2
TGTGCCAGCAGTTTCAGGGGCCCGACTAGCGGGAGGGAGGAAGAGACCCAGTACTTC	CASSFRGPTSGREEETQYF	TRBD2	19	NA	TRBV28	TRBJ2-5
TGTGCCAGCAGGAGACAGGGTTTAATCGGGGAGCTGTTTTTT	CASRRQGLIGELFF	TRBD1	14	NA	TRBV2	TRBJ2-2
TGTGCCAGCAGTGGGCCGGGAGCCAAAAACACTGAAGCTTTCTTT	CASSGPGAKNTEAFF	NA	15	once	TRBV28	TRBJ1-1
TGTGCCAGCAGTTACTCAAATATTGAAAAACTGTTTTTT	CASSYSNIEKLFF	NA	13	NA	TRBV6-5	TRBJ1-4
TGTGCCAGCAAAGAGGCTGGGACCCCCCAGGGGGACGAGCAGTACTTC	CASKEAGTPQGDEQYF	TRBD1	16	NA	TRBV28	TRBJ2-7
TGCGCCAGCAGCGAAGGGACAGGGCGTAACTATGGCTACACCTTC	CASSEGTGRNYGYTF	TRBD1	15	NA	TRBV5-1	TRBJ1-2
TGTGCCAGCAGCGTCTTCTGGGGAGACTATGGCTACACCTTC	CASSVFWGDYGYTF	NA	14	NA	TRBV9	TRBJ1-2
TGTGCCAGCAGTGCTAGCGCCCCCGGGGAGCTGTTTTTT	CASSASAPGELFF	NA	13	once	TRBV7-6	TRBJ2-2
TGTGCCAGCAGCCCGGACAGGGGACGGGGTCAGCCCCAGCATTTT	CASSPDRGRGQPQHF	TRBD1	15	NA	TRBV5-5	TRBJ1-5
TGTGCCAGCAGTACGGGGGTCGGCTCCTTAGATGGCTACACCTTC	CASSTGVGSLDGYTF	NA	15	NA	TRBV28	TRBJ1-2
TGTGCCAGCAGCTTCAGAGAGACCCAGTACTTC	CASSFRETQYF	NA	11	NA	TRBV5-6	TRBJ2-5
TGCGCCAGCAGTGAGCCCCTACTGGGCTGGAGAAGGGGCTACGAGCAGTACTTC	CASSEPLLGWRRGYEQYF	NA	18	NA	TRBV10-2	TRBJ2-7
TGCAGCGTTGAAGCATCGGCTAGCGGGGGATCTGCCGAGCAGTACTTC	CSVEASASGGSAEQYF	TRBD2	16	NA	TRBV29-1	TRBJ2-7
TGTGCCACCAGCCGTGACAGGGAACCCGGAAACACCATATATTTT	CATSRDREPGNTIYF	TRBD1	15	few	TRBV15	TRBJ1-3
TGTGCCATCAGTGACGGGGGTAGCAACTCCTACGAGCAGTACTTC	CAISDGGSNSYEQYF	NA	15	once	TRBV10-3	TRBJ2-7